Sequencing of this T cell receptor (beta chain) was carried out in a study of blood T cells in healthy people across ages. Points from the study as a whole: Long-lived donors exceeded aged donors in naive CD4+ cells and diversity.

Concerning this clonotype: The antigen is undetermined.

Then a second PCR, running roughly 7 to 11 cycles, was carried out with a sample-barcoded 5' primer and a J-beta primer mix. TCRdb analysed the 5' RACE reads with MiXCR anew, one entry per CDR3 protein. The table lists about 730,000 distinct CDR3 sequences, around 46% of them singletons. The CDR3 is made up of 13 amino acids. Germline values: CDR1 SQVTM, CDR2 ANQGSEA. The chain employs TRBV29-1 and TRBJ2-4; D is ambiguous. The J call could be wrong; TRBJ2-7 is a better fit for the DNA end. This receptor was obtained from a woman aged 60-75 years in good health. The specimen sequenced was blood. Here the CDR3 DNA reads TGCAGCGTTGAAGATTGCTCAACCTACGAGCAGTACTTC. Translated, it gives CSVEDCSTYEQYF.